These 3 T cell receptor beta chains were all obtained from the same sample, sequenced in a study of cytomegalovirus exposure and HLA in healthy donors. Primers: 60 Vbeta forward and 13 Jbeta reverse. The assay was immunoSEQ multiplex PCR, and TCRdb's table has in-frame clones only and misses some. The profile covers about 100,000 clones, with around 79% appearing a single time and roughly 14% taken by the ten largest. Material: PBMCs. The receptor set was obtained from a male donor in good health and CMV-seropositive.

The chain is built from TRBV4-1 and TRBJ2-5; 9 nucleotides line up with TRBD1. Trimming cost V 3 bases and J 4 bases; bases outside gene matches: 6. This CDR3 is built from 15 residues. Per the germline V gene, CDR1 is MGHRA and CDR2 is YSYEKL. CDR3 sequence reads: CASSHHRGRGETQYF. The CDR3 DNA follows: TGCGCCAGCAGCCACCACAGGGGGCGGGGAGAGACCCAGTACTTC.

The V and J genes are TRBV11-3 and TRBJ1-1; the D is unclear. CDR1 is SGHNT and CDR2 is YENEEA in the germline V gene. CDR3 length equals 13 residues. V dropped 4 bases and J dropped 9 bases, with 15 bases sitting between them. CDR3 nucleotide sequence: TGTGCCAGCAGCTCCACCGCAGGACTTAAAGCTTTCTTT. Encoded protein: CASSSTAGLKAFF.

The CDR3 reads CASSLPAGGHETQYF. CDR3 DNA sequence: TGCGCCAGCAGCTTGCCAGCGGGGGGGCACGAGACCCAGTACTTC. The chain joins TRBV5-1 to TRBJ2-5; TRBD2 aligns across 10 bases. This CDR3 comprises 15 residues. CDR1 and CDR2 (germline): SGHRS, YFSETQ. The J segment lost 5 bases and the V segment lost 1 base, leaving 5 bases of the junction unmatched.